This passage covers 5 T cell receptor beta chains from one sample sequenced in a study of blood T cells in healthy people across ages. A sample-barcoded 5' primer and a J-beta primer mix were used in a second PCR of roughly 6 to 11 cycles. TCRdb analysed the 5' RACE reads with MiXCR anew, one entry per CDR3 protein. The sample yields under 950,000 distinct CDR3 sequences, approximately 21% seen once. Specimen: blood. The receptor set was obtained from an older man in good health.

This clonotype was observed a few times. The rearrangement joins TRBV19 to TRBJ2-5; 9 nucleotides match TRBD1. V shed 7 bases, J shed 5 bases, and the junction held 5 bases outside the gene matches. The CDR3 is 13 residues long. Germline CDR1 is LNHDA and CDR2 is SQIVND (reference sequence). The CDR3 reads CASIPTGGETQYF. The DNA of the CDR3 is TGTGCCAGTATCCCGACAGGGGGGGAGACCCAGTACTTC.

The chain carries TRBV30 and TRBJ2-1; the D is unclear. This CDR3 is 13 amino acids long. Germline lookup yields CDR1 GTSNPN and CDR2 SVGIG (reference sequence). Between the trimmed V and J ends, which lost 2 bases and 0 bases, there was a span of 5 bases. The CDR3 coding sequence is TGTGCCTGGAGTAGGAGCTCCTACAATGAGCAGTTCTTC. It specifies CAWSRSSYNEQFF.

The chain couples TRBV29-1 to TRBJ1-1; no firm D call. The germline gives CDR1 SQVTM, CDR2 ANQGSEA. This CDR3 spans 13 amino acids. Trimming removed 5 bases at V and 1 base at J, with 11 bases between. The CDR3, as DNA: TGCAGCGTTTCCCCCACAGAGAACACTGAAGCTTTCTTT. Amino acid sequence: CSVSPTENTEAFF.

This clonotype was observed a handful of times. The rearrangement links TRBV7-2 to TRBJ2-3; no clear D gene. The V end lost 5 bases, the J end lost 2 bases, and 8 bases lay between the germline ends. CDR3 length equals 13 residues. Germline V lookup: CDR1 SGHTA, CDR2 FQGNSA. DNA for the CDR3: TGTGCCAGCAGCCACTCCTACACAGATACGCAGTATTTT. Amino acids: CASSHSYTDTQYF.

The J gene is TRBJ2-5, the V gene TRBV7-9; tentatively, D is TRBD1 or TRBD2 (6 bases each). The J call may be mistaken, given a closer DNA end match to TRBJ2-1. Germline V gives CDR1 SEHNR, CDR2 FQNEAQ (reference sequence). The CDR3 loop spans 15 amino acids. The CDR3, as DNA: TGTGCCAGCAGCCAAGGGGGGAGAAGGCTCGATGAGCAGTTCTTC. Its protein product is CASSQGGRRLDEQFF.